This TCR beta chain appears in the sequencing data of a study of vaccination and CD4 T cells after COVID-19. Overall study context: The post-vaccine samples came a median approximately 75 days after dose two (range 14 to 241).

Trimming pared 8 bases from V and 1 base from J, leaving 26 bases between. The CDR3 has 17 amino acids. In germline, CDR1 is GTSNPN, CDR2 SVGIG (reference sequence). Described treatment: roughly 10-day PBMC culture with coronavirus spike peptide pools or control peptides (ViraFEST assay). Cultured CD4+ T cells had their DNA profiled by the Oncomine TCR Beta short-read assay. Using its own MiXCR run on the PCR reads, TCRdb lists one record per CDR3 protein. The sample shows some 11,000 distinct CDR3 sequences, 40% to 50% of them seen only once. A remark on this clonotype: Its antigen is not known.

Whole-study findings and limits: It was found that, in convalescent patients, 304 of 307 vaccine-specific clones were spike mono-reactive.

The chain is built from TRBV30 and TRBJ1-1; perhaps TRBD1 as D (6 bases). The sequence derives from a human donor who had recovered from COVID-19. The sequencing sample was made of CD4+ T cells from blood, cultured in vitro. The CDR3 nucleotides are TGTGCCCGCACCCCGCCGTGGACAGCCCTATCGAACACTGAAGCTTTCTTT. This translates into CARTPPWTALSNTEAFF.